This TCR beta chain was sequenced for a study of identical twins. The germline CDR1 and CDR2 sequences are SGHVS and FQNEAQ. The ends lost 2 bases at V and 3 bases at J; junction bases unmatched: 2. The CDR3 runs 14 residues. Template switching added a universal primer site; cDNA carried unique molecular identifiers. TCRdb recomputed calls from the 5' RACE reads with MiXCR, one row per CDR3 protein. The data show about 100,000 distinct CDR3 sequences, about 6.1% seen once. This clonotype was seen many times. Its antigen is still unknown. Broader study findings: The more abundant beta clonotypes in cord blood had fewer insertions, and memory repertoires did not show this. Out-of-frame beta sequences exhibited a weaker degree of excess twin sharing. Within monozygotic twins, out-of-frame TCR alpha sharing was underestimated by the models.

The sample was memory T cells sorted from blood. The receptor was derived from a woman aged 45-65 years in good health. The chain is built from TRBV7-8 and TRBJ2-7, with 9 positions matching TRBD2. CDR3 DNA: TGTGCCAGCAGCTTACTAGCGGGGTACTACGAGCAGTACGTC. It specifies CASSLLAGYYEQYV.